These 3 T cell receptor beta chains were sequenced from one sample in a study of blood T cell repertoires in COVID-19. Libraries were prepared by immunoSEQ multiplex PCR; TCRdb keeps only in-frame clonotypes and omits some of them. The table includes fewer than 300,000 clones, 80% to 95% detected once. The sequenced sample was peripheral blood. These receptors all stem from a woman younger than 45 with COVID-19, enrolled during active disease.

The DNA of the CDR3 is TGTGCCACTAGACAGGGGGCCGGCTACAATGAGCAGTTCTTC. Translating it yields CATRQGAGYNEQFF. This chain joins TRBV15 and TRBJ2-1; 10 nucleotides match TRBD1. V was clipped by 9 bases and J by 3 bases; unmatched bases: 5. Germline assignment: CDR1 LNHNV and CDR2 YYDKDF (reference sequence). This CDR3 spans 14 amino acids. Looking up the rest from reference TRBV15 and TRBJ2-1 gives the full variable domain: DAMVIQNPRYQVTQFGKPVTLSCSQTLNHNVMYWYQQKSSQAPKLLFHYYDKDFNNEADTPDNFQSRRPNTSFCFLDIRSPGLGDTAMYLCATRQGAGYNEQFFGPGTRLTVL.

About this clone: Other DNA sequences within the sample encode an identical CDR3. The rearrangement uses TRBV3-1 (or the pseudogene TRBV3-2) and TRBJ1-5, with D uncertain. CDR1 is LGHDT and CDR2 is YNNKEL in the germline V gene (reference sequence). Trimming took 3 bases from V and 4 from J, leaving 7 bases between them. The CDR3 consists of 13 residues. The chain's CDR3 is CASSQDLNQPQHF. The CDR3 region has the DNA TGTGCCAGCAGCCAGGACTTAAATCAGCCCCAGCATTTT.

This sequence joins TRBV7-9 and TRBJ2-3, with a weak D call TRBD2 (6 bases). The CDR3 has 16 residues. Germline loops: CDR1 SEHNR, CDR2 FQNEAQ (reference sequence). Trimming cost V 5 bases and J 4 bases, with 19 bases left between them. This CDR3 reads CASSGRVGLPSDTQYF. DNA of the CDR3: TGTGCCAGCAGCGGCCGGGTGGGACTCCCTTCAGATACGCAGTATTTT.